These 29 T cell receptor beta chains share one sample of origin, sequenced in a study of CD8 T cells in ankylosing spondylitis (dated by TCRdb to the late 2010s). The library was obtained by 5' RACE. The run used an Illumina HiSeq 2500. TCRdb passed the public sequencing reads through fastp at Q25 and MiXCR, retaining productive beta sequences. Rows are combined by CDR3 protein, so each entry shows the most common genes and DNA. A total of 250,000 to 350,000 distinct CDR3 sequences appear in this sample, around 19% of them only once. About 8.2% of the sample goes to the ten largest clones. Input material: blood, either unsorted or a sorted T cell fraction (not recorded which). These receptors were taken from a male donor with ankylosing spondylitis or in good health (not recorded which).

This chain joins TRBV2 and TRBJ2-7; D unclear. The CDR3 is 12 amino acids. V was clipped by 0 bases and J by 1 base, with 1 base between them. The V gene's germline CDR1 is SNHLY and CDR2 FYNNEI. The CDR3 DNA follows: TGTGCCAGCAGTGAAGCGTCCTACGAGCAGTACGTC. Protein product: CASSEASYEQYV.

This clonotype was picked up a small number of times. This chain joins TRBV12-3 or TRBV12-4 and TRBJ1-2, with no clear D. V dropped 7 bases and J dropped 2 bases, with 17 bases sitting between them. There are 15 residues in the CDR3. The CDR3 DNA follows: TGTGCCAGCATATCTTACGGGAGGGAGAACTATGGCTACACCTTC. It yields the protein CASISYGRENYGYTF.

The chain employs TRBV12-3 or TRBV12-4 and TRBJ1-5, with 8 bases that match TRBD1. V trimming: 0 bases; J trimming: 0 bases; junction bases outside the gene matches: 1. The CDR3 totals 16 residues. The CDR3 here is CASSLATGASNQPQHF. In nucleotides, the CDR3 is TGTGCCAGCAGTTTAGCGACAGGGGCTAGCAATCAGCCCCAGCATTTT.

A remark on this clonotype: One end of the junction does not line up with germline, which may come from a read error. The chain couples TRBV20-1 to TRBJ2-1, with 7 nucleotides matching TRBD2. In germline, CDR1 is DFQATT, CDR2 SNEGSKA (reference sequence). This CDR3 comprises 15 residues. The CDR3 DNA sequence: TGCAGTGCTAGAGATAGCCTAGCGGACTACGATGAGCAGTTCTTC. Its translation: CSARDSLADYDEQFF.

V is TRBV7-9 and J is TRBJ2-3; no clear D. CDR1 and CDR2 from the germline V gene are SEHNR and FQNEAQ (reference sequence). The CDR3 totals 15 residues. The V gene lost 3 bases and the J gene lost 0 bases, with 10 bases spanning the gap. The CDR3 here is CASSFFRSSTDTQYF. For the CDR3, the DNA is TGTGCCAGCAGCTTCTTCCGTTCTAGCACAGATACGCAGTATTTT.

This clonotype was seen more than once but under ten times. This chain joins TRBV10-3 and TRBJ1-4; D gene unclear. The CDR3 loop spans 14 amino acids. Per the germline V gene, CDR1 is ENHRY and CDR2 is SYGVKD. The V end was cut by 3 bases, the J end by 7 bases, with 12 bases between. The CDR3 DNA reads TGTGCCATCAGTGAAAGATCCGGACCTGAAAAACTGTTTTTT. Translated: CAISERSGPEKLFF.

The chain has TRBV12-3 or TRBV12-4 and TRBJ2-2; the match to TRBD1 covers 8 bases. The CDR3 loop spans 17 amino acids. The V and J ends lost 4 bases and 6 bases, in that order; junction bases with no gene match: 13. The CDR3 DNA is TGTGCCAGCAGTTCGGACACAGGGGGAGGAAGGCCCGGGGAGCTGTTTTTT. Translation: CASSSDTGGGRPGELFF.

The V call is TRBV12-3 or TRBV12-4, the J call TRBJ2-7; D uncertain. Trimming removed 3 bases from V and 0 bases from J, with 9 bases in between. This CDR3 has 14 residues. CDR3 residues: CASSLGLSSYEQYV. The CDR3 DNA is TGTGCCAGCAGTTTGGGTTTAAGCTCCTACGAGCAGTACGTC.

The rearrangement links TRBV10-3 to TRBJ2-1; the match to TRBD2 covers 10 bases. CDR1 ENHRY and CDR2 SYGVKD come from the germline V gene. Germline trimming cut 1 base from V and 2 bases from J; bases unmatched to any gene: 5. The CDR3 totals 17 residues. CDR3 nucleotide sequence: TGTGCCATCAGTGAGTTGTTAGCGGGGGGACCCTACAATGAGCAGTTCTTC. Residues: CAISELLAGGPYNEQFF.

This clonotype came up a few times. This chain connects TRBV5-1 to TRBJ2-1; 7 bases agree with TRBD1. In germline, CDR1 is SGHRS, CDR2 YFSETQ. V was clipped by 3 bases and J by 1 base; unmatched bases: 13. The CDR3 consists of 18 residues. The CDR3 region has the DNA TGCGCCAGCAGCTCCGAAACCCGACAGGGAGTATCCTACAATGAGCAGTTCTTC. This codes for CASSSETRQGVSYNEQFF.

This clonotype was seen a handful of times. The genes are TRBV6-1 and TRBJ1-5; tentative D call: TRBD1 (5 bases). The germline gives CDR1 MNHNS, CDR2 SASEGT. V lost 4 bases to trimming and J lost 7 bases, with 11 bases between them. This CDR3 has 13 residues. In DNA form, the CDR3 reads TGTGCCAGCAGTGTTAGGAGGGGCCAGCCCCAGCATTTT. Its translation: CASSVRRGQPQHF.

Many counts were recorded for this clonotype. V usage is TRBV5-6 and J usage is TRBJ1-2; 9 bases are a match to TRBD1. The CDR3 runs 13 residues. Germline assignment: CDR1 SGHDT and CDR2 YYEEEE. Trimming removed 2 bases from V and 6 bases from J; junction bases left unmatched: 2. In nucleotides, the CDR3 is TGTGCCAGCAGCTTTCGACAGGGGGATGGCTACACCTTC. Its translation: CASSFRQGDGYTF.

This clonotype was counted only a few times. V and J are TRBV12-3 or TRBV12-4 and TRBJ1-1; D is unclear. The CDR3 has 14 residues. V lost 1 base to trimming and J lost 2 bases, with 8 bases between them. CDR3 coding DNA: TGTGCCAGCAGTTTAGTGGAGGGAAACACTGAAGCTTTCTTT. This codes for CASSLVEGNTEAFF.

This chain connects TRBV7-9 to TRBJ2-3, with D perhaps TRBD2 (6 bases). The CDR3 is 15 residues long. V was clipped by 5 bases and J by 2 bases, with 14 bases between them. Germline CDR1 is SEHNR and CDR2 is FQNEAQ (reference sequence). The CDR3 protein is CASSKVGGNTDTQYF. CDR3 sequence (DNA): TGTGCCAGCAGCAAAGTGGGGGGAAACACAGATACGCAGTATTTT.

This clonotype was recorded a few times. This chain links TRBV27 with TRBJ2-2, with D possibly being TRBD1 (5 bases). The CDR3 covers 15 residues. V shed 0 bases and J shed 7 bases, with 12 bases lying between them. Germline V lookup: CDR1 MNHEY, CDR2 SMNVEV (reference sequence). In nucleotides, the CDR3 is TGTGCCAGCAGTTTATCTCAGGGCGCCGGCGGGGAGCTGTTTTTT. It yields the protein CASSLSQGAGGELFF.

There are a few counts of this clonotype. The chain is built from TRBV5-1 and TRBJ2-1; 7 positions agree with TRBD1. The CDR3 sequence is 15 residues long. Germline V gene sequence: CDR1 SGHRS, CDR2 YFSETQ. After removal of 6 bases from V and 9 bases from J, the junction contained 15 bases not matched to a gene. CDR3 loop: CASTITGATTGEQFF. The CDR3 nucleotides read TGCGCCAGCACCATTACAGGGGCCACGACCGGTGAGCAGTTCTTC.

In its sample, this clonotype was seen a few times. The junction departs from germline at one end; a sequencing error may be responsible. The genes are TRBV3-1 and TRBJ2-3; 12 bases are shared with TRBD2. The CDR3 length is 18 residues. The V gene's germline CDR1 is LGHDT and CDR2 YNNKEL (reference sequence). The CDR3 reads CASIQDRLAGVKADTQYF. In DNA, the CDR3 is TGTGCCAGCATCCAAGATAGACTAGCGGGAGTAAAGGCAGATACGCAGTATTTT.

This clonotype was observed a handful of times. Written as DNA, the CDR3 is TGTGCCAGCAGTTTAGGCGGGAGGGCCTCCCATGAGCAGTTCTTC. It is translated as CASSLGGRASHEQFF. This rearrangement joins TRBV28 to TRBJ2-1, with 9 positions matching TRBD2. This CDR3 has 15 amino acids. Germline V CDR1 and CDR2: MDHEN, SYDVKM. V shed 2 bases, J shed 8 bases, and the junction held 7 bases outside the gene matches.

This clonotype was seen a handful of times. The gene calls are TRBV6-5 and TRBJ2-7; D is ambiguous. CDR3 length equals 14 residues. Germline values: CDR1 MNHEY, CDR2 SVGAGI. The germline V and J ends were trimmed by 2 bases and 4 bases, with 12 bases remaining between them. The CDR3 DNA reads as TGTGCCAGCAGTTACGGTGTGGGCCTATACGAGCAGTACGTC. Protein product: CASSYGVGLYEQYV.

The table lists this clonotype with a few counts. The chain has TRBV7-3 and TRBJ1-1; D unclear. CDR3 length: 14 amino acids. The germline V and J ends were trimmed by 5 bases and 1 base, with 11 bases remaining between them. In germline, CDR1 is SGHTA, CDR2 FQGTGA. The CDR3 reads CASSREASNTEAFF. DNA for the CDR3: TGTGCCAGCAGCAGGGAAGCATCGAACACTGAAGCTTTCTTT.

The chain joins TRBV29-1 to TRBJ2-1; the D gene is possibly TRBD2 (6 bases). CDR1 and CDR2 from the germline V gene are SQVTM and ANQGSEA. V dropped 4 bases and J dropped 6 bases, with 16 bases sitting between them. The CDR3 runs to 14 residues. CDR3 protein: CSVVGAGLGNEQFF. CDR3 coding DNA: TGCAGCGTTGTTGGAGCGGGCCTTGGCAATGAGCAGTTCTTC.

This clonotype was observed many times. The chain combines TRBV10-2 with TRBJ1-5; D is perhaps TRBD1 (6 bases). CDR3 length: 14 residues. Germline lookup yields CDR1 WSHSY and CDR2 SAAADI. The germline V and J ends were trimmed by 1 base and 7 bases, with 11 bases remaining between them. This CDR3 reads CASSEYRAEQPQHF. The CDR3 DNA sequence: TGCGCCAGCAGTGAGTACAGGGCGGAACAGCCCCAGCATTTT.

CDR3 protein: CASSVDRAGNQPQHF. The CDR3 nucleotides are TGTGCCAGCAGCGTCGACAGGGCCGGCAATCAGCCCCAGCATTTT. The gene calls are TRBV6-1 and TRBJ1-5, with TRBD1 identical over 7 bases. V was clipped by 6 bases and J by 2 bases; unmatched bases: 7. The CDR3 has 15 residues. CDR1 is MNHNS, CDR2 SASEGT, per germline.

The sample holds a few counts of this clonotype. The rearrangement links TRBV12-3 or TRBV12-4 to TRBJ2-5; 7 bases line up with TRBD2. V gave up 8 bases and J gave up 5 bases; unmatched junction bases: 11. The CDR3 has 14 amino acids. The CDR3 sequence: CASPLAGAWETQYF. The CDR3 bases are TGTGCCAGCCCTCTCGCGGGAGCTTGGGAGACCCAGTACTTC.

V usage is TRBV5-1 and J usage is TRBJ2-3; 8 nucleotides align to TRBD1. The CDR3 covers 16 residues. Germline loops: CDR1 SGHRS, CDR2 YFSETQ. V gave up 0 bases and J gave up 5 bases; unmatched junction bases: 8. The CDR3 spells CASSLGDRSRGDTQYF. The CDR3 coding sequence is TGCGCCAGCAGCTTGGGGGACAGGTCAAGAGGAGATACGCAGTATTTT.

This clonotype was counted at least ten times. The rearrangement joins TRBV7-8 to TRBJ2-2; D gene uncertain. Trimming cost V 1 base and J 3 bases, with 9 bases left between them. Germline V gene sequence: CDR1 SGHVS, CDR2 FQNEAQ. This CDR3 is 15 amino acids long. CDR3 protein: CASSLEGRYTGELFF. In DNA form, the CDR3 reads TGTGCCAGCAGCTTAGAAGGACGTTACACCGGGGAGCTGTTTTTT.

V gene TRBV29-1 combines with J gene TRBJ1-2, with 8 bases fitting TRBD1. CDR1 is SQVTM, CDR2 ANQGSEA, per germline. The CDR3 consists of 12 residues. J was trimmed by 5 bases and V by 5 bases; bases with no gene match: 4. CDR3 in amino acids: CSVSTGVYGYTF. In nucleotides, the CDR3 is TGCAGCGTTTCGACAGGGGTATATGGCTACACCTTC.

The chain employs TRBV12-3 or TRBV12-4 and TRBJ1-5; D is undetermined. V was pared by 4 bases and J by 0 bases, with 7 bases between. This CDR3 has 14 amino acids. CDR3 sequence reads: CASSSVNSNQPQHF. CDR3 coding DNA: TGTGCCAGCAGTTCAGTAAATAGCAATCAGCCCCAGCATTTT.

This rearrangement joins TRBV20-1 to TRBJ1-1; D unclear. Trimming cost V 1 base and J 7 bases, with 4 bases left between them. The CDR3 sequence is 10 residues long. Germline V gene lookup returns CDR1 DFQATT and CDR2 SNEGSKA (reference sequence). The CDR3 DNA is TGCAGTGCTAGAGCTAATGAAGCTTTCTTT. This gives the protein CSARANEAFF.